This T cell receptor beta chain emerged from a study of T cell changes during pregnancy in multiple sclerosis. The assay was immunoSEQ multiplex PCR, and TCRdb's table has in-frame clones only and misses some. The table lists tens of thousands of clones, more than 85% of them singletons. The material was peripheral blood, obtained in the third trimester of pregnancy. The sequence was obtained from a female donor with multiple sclerosis, enrolled in a pregnancy study.

The CDR3 nucleotides are TGTGCCAGCAGCTTGGGAGGACAGGGGGGAAAGCGGGAGGAAAAATTGGGGCAGTACTTC. Its translation: CASSLGGQGGKREEKLGQYF. The rearrangement joins TRBV5-5 to TRBJ2-7; D perhaps matches TRBD1 (10 bases). Germline V CDR1 and CDR2: SGHKS, YYEKEE (reference sequence). The CDR3 length is 20 residues. V lost 0 bases and J lost 9, with 34 bases in between.